The rows below give T cell receptor beta chains drawn from one sample of a study of tumor and adjacent non-tumor tissue in lung cancer. A single record per CDR3 protein comes from TCRdb applying MiXCR to the multiplex PCR reads. Of about 93,000 distinct CDR3 sequences in the sample, about 67% are singletons; the top ten hold 18%. Sequencing used lung tumor tissue. The receptors come from a man in his sixties with non-small cell lung cancer. Both conserved end residues are part of each CDR3. The D gene is left open where the match is weak. Expanded clones are given a class, and other clones once, few, many or no size at all.

D	V	size	J	CDR3	DNA
NA	TRBV6-2/TRBV6-3	many	TRBJ2-1	CASSWGTSYNEQFF	TGTGCCAGCAGTTGGGGGACCTCCTACAATGAGCAGTTCTTC
TRBD1	TRBV4-3	once	TRBJ2-4	CVSSPNRGVKNIQYF	TGCGTCAGCAGTCCAAACAGGGGCGTTAAAAACATCCAGTACTTC
NA	TRBV6-6	once	TRBJ2-2	CASSKNRDMNTGELFF	TGTGCCAGCAGTAAAAACCGGGACATGAACACCGGGGAGTTGTTTTTT
TRBD1	TRBV7-8	many	TRBJ2-1	CASSYGQGGSNEQFF	TGTGCCAGCAGCTACGGACAGGGGGGGTCGAATGAGCAGTTCTTC
NA	TRBV5-1	NA	TRBJ2-1	CASSLGVIAFF	TGCGCCAGCAGCCTGGGGGTGATCGCGTTCTTC
NA	TRBV10-3	many	TRBJ1-6	CAIGGEPNSPLHF	TGTGCCATCGGAGGGGAGCCTAATTCACCCCTCCACTTT
NA	TRBV2	NA	TRBJ2-5	CASSPRTQVGETQYF	TGTGCCAGTAGTCCCCGGACCCAAGTGGGTGAGACCCAGTACTTC
TRBD1	TRBV6-5	NA	TRBJ1-6	CVSRRTGAVENSPLHF	TGTGTCAGCAGAAGGACAGGGGCCGTAGAGAATTCACCCCTCCACTTT
NA	TRBV3-1	NA	TRBJ1-5	CASSSGGGGNKPQHF	TGTGCCAGCAGTAGCGGGGGAGGAGGAAATAAGCCCCAGCATTTT
TRBD1	TRBV6-2/TRBV6-3	many	TRBJ2-5	CASSRPGGQETQYF	TGTGCCAGCAGCAGACCAGGGGGCCAAGAGACCCAGTACTTC
NA	TRBV30	NA	TRBJ1-1	CAWNSDDMGNTETFF	TGTGCCTGGAATTCTGACGACATGGGGAACACTGAAACTTTCTTT
NA	TRBV4-3	NA	TRBJ1-1	CANSQNLSTEAFF	TGCGCCAATAGCCAAAATCTCTCAACTGAAGCTTTCTTT
TRBD1	TRBV5-6	many	TRBJ1-4	CASSSPGQDEKLFF	TGTGCCAGCAGCTCCCCCGGACAGGATGAAAAACTGTTTTTT
TRBD2	TRBV11-3	NA	TRBJ2-1	CDSTSGGWGYKEQFF	TGTGACAGCACCTCCGGGGGGTGGGGCTACAAAGAGCAGTTCTTC
NA	TRBV11-2	once	TRBJ2-7	CASSPQRTAPEQYF	TGTGCCAGCAGCCCTCAACGGACAGCTCCCGAGCAGTACTTC
NA	TRBV6-2/TRBV6-3	NA	TRBJ2-2	CASQGLVRTGELFF	TGTGCCAGTCAGGGACTAGTGAGGACAGGGGAGCTGTTCTTT
NA	TRBV11-1	NA	TRBJ2-3	CASSYGAGDIDTRYF	TGTGCCAGCAGCTATGGAGCAGGAGACATAGATACGCGGTATTTT
NA	TRBV19	NA	TRBJ2-2	CTSSFGVRTGELFF	TGTACCAGTAGTTTTGGGGTTCGGACCGGGGAGCTGTTTTTT
NA	TRBV4-1	many	TRBJ2-7	CASSQVDRPYEQYF	TGCGCCAGCAGCCAAGTCGACAGGCCCTACGAGCAGTACTTC
NA	TRBV28	many	TRBJ1-4	CASSSPAPGEKLFF	TGTGCCAGCAGTTCCCCCGCCCCGGGGGAAAAACTGTTTTTT
NA	TRBV23-1	once	TRBJ1-4	CASSQPSENEKLFF	TGCGCCAGCAGTCAACCGAGCGAAAATGAAAAACTGTTTTTT
TRBD1	TRBV11-2	NA	TRBJ2-3	CASSIGQEFEDTQYF	TGTGCCAGCAGCATCGGACAGGAGTTTGAGGATACGCAGTATTTT
TRBD2	TRBV4-1	NA	TRBJ2-1	CASSHGPGGGSSYNEQFF	TGCGCCAGCAGCCATGGCCCGGGGGGGGGCAGTTCCTACAATGAGCAGTTCTTC
NA	TRBV4-3	NA	TRBJ2-3	CASSASRDDTQYF	TGCGCCAGTAGCGCAAGCCGGGATGATACGCAGTATTTT
NA	TRBV12-3/TRBV12-4	NA	TRBJ1-5	CASSPPRGRGNNQPQHF	TGTGCCAGCAGTCCCCCCCGCGGGAGAGGGAACAATCAGCCCCAGCATTTT
NA	TRBV4-2	NA	TRBJ2-7	CARSQEKGASSYEQYF	TGTGCCAGGAGCCAAGAAAAGGGCGCGAGCTCTTACGAGCAGTACTTC
NA	TRBV5-8	few	TRBJ2-6	CASSLVTSGANVLTF	TGTGCCAGCAGCTTGGTAACCTCTGGGGCCAACGTCCTGACTTTC
NA	TRBV28	many	TRBJ2-7	CASGRTANPYEQYF	TGTGCCAGCGGTAGGACAGCCAACCCCTACGAGCAGTACTTC
NA	TRBV6-6	NA	TRBJ2-3	CTSSYVEDSFYTDTQYF	TGTACCAGCAGTTACGTGGAGGACAGTTTTTACACAGATACGCAGTATTTT
NA	TRBV4-3	NA	TRBJ1-1	CASSQEAVNTQTFF	TGCGCCAGCAGCCAAGAAGCGGTGAACACTCAAACTTTCTTT
TRBD1	TRBV4-2	NA	TRBJ2-7	CASSQWGQVSDEQHF	TGTGCCAGCAGCCAATGGGGACAGGTTAGCGACGAGCAGCACTTC
TRBD1	TRBV28	many	TRBJ2-3	CASSILKGASTDTQYF	TGTGCCAGCAGTATCCTAAAGGGGGCTAGCACAGATACGCAGTATTTT
NA	TRBV11-3	NA	TRBJ2-1	CASSSTVGGERFF	TGTGCCAGCAGCTCCACCGTAGGGGGTGAGCGGTTCTTC
NA	TRBV25-1	few	TRBJ1-2	CASSASWGADIFYTF	TGTGCCAGCAGTGCCTCTTGGGGGGCCGACATCTTCTACACCTTC
TRBD2	TRBV12-3/TRBV12-4	NA	TRBJ2-1	CTSSYGWEGHSEQFF	TGTACCAGCAGTTATGGGTGGGAGGGCCATAGTGAGCAGTTCTTC